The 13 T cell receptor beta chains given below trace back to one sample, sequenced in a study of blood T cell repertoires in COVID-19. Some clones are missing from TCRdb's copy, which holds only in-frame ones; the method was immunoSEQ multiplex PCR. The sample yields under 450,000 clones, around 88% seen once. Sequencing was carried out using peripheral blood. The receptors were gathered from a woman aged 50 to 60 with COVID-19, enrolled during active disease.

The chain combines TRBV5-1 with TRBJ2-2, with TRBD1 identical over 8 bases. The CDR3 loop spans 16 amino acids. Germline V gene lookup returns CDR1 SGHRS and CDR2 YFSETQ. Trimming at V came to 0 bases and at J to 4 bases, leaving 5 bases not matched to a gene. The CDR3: CASSLAVTGATGELFF. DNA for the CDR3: TGCGCCAGCAGCTTGGCCGTGACAGGGGCCACCGGGGAGCTGTTTTTT.

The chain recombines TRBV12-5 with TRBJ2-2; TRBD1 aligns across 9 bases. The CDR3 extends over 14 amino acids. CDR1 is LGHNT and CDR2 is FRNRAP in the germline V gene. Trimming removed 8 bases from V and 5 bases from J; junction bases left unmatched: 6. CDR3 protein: CASRRTGETGELFF. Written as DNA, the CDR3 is TGTGCTAGTAGAAGGACAGGGGAGACCGGGGAGCTGTTTTTT. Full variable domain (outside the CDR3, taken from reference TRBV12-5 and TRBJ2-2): DARVTQTPRHKVTEMGQEVTMRCQPILGHNTVFWYRQTMMQGLELLAYFRNRAPLDDSGMPKDRFSAEMPDATLATLKIQPSEPRDSAVYFCASRRTGETGELFFGEGSRLTVL.

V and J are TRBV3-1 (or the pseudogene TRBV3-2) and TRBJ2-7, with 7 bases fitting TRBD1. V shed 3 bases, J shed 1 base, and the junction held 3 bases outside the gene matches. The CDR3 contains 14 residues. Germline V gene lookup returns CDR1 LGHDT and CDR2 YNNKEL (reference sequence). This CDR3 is CASSQGDSSYEQYF. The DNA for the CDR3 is TGTGCCAGCAGCCAGGGGGACAGTTCCTACGAGCAGTACTTC.

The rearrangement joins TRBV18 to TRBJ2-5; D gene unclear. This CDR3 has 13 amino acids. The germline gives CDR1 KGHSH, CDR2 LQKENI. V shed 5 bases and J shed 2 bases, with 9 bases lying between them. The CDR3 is CASSSVGQETQYF. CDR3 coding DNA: TGTGCCAGCTCATCCGTCGGGCAAGAGACCCAGTACTTC. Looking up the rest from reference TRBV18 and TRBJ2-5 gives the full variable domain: NAGVMQNPRHLVRRRGQEARLRCSPMKGHSHVYWYRQLPEEGLKFMVYLQKENIIDESGMPKERFSAEFPKEGPSILRIQQVVRGDSAAYFCASSSVGQETQYFGPGTRLLVL.

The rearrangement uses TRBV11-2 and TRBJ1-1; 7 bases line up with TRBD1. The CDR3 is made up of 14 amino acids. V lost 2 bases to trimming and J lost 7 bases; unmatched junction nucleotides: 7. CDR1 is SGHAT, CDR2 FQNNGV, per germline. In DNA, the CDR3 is TGTGCCAGCAGCTTAAACAGGGGCGTCTTTGAAGCTTTCTTT. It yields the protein CASSLNRGVFEAFF.

Here the CDR3 reads CASSYSAAGGNTEAFF. In nucleotides, the CDR3 is TGTGCCAGCAGTTACTCGGCTGCAGGGGGGAACACTGAAGCTTTCTTT. V gene TRBV6-5 combines with J gene TRBJ1-1; 7 nucleotides align to TRBD1. CDR3 size: 16 residues. With V trimmed by 0 bases and J by 1 base, 5 bases remained unmatched. Germline V gene lookup returns CDR1 MNHEY and CDR2 SVGAGI.

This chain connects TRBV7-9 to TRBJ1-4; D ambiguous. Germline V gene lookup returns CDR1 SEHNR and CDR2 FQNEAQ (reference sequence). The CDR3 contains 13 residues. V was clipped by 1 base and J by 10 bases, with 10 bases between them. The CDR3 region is CASSLETRGKLFF. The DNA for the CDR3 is TGTGCCAGCAGCTTAGAGACCAGAGGAAAACTGTTTTTT.

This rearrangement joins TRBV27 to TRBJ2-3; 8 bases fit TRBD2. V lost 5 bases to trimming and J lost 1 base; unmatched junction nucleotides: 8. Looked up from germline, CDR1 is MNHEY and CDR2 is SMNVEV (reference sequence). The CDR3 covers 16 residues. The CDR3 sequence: CASSPRAGAGTDTQYF. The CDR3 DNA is TGTGCCAGCAGTCCCCGAGCGGGGGCGGGCACAGATACGCAGTATTTT.

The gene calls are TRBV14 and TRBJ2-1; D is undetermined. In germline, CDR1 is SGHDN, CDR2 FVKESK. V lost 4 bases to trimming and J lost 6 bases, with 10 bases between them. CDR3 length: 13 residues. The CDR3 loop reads CASSRPSGNEQFF. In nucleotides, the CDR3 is TGTGCCAGCAGCCGCCCGTCGGGCAATGAGCAGTTCTTC.

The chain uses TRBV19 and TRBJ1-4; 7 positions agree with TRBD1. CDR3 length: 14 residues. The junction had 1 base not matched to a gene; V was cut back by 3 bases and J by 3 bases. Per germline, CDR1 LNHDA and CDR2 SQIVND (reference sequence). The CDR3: CASSIGTANEKLFF. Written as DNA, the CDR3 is TGTGCCAGTAGTATCGGGACAGCTAATGAAAAACTGTTTTTT.

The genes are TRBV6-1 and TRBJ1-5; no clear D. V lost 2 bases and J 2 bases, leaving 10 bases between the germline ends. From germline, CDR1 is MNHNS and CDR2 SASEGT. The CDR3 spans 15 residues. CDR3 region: CASSERSEGNQPQHF. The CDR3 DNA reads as TGTGCCAGCAGTGAAAGGTCCGAGGGCAATCAGCCCCAGCATTTT.

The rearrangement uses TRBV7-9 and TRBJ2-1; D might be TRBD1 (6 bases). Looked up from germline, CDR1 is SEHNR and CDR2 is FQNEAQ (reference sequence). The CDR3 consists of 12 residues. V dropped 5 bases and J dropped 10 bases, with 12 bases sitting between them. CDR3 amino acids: CASSPSGTEQFF. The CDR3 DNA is TGTGCCAGCAGCCCATCCGGGACAGAGCAGTTCTTC.

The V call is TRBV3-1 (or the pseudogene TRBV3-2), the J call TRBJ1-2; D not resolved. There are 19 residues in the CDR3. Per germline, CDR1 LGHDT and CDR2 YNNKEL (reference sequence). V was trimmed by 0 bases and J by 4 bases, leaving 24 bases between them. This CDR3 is CASSQEGPFRVRTGYGYTF. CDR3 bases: TGTGCCAGCAGCCAAGAAGGCCCCTTCCGCGTACGAACGGGCTATGGCTACACCTTC.